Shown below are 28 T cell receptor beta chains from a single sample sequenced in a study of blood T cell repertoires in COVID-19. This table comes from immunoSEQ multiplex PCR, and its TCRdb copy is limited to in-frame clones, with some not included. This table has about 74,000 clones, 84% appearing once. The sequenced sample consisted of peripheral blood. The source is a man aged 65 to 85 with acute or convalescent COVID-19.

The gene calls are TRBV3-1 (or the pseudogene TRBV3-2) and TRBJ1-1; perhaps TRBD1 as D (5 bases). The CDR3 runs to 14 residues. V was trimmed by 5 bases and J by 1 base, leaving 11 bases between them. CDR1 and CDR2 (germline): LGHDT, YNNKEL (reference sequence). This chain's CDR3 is CASSLETANTEAFF. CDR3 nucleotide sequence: TGTGCCAGCAGCTTAGAGACAGCGAACACTGAAGCTTTCTTT.

The CDR3, as DNA: TGTGCCAGCAGCCCCAGGGGGCAAGTTGGAAACACCATATATTTT. Translation gives CASSPRGQVGNTIYF. V usage is TRBV6-5 and J usage is TRBJ1-3, with 8 bases matching TRBD1. The germline gives CDR1 MNHEY, CDR2 SVGAGI. The V and J ends lost 6 bases and 3 bases, in that order; junction bases with no gene match: 7. CDR3 length: 15 amino acids.

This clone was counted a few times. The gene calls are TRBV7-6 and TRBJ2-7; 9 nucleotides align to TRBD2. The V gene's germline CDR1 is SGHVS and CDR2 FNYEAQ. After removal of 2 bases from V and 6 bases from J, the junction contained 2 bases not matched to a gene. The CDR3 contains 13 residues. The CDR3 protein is CASSLLAGTEQYF. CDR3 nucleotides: TGTGCCAGCAGCTTACTAGCGGGGACCGAGCAGTACTTC.

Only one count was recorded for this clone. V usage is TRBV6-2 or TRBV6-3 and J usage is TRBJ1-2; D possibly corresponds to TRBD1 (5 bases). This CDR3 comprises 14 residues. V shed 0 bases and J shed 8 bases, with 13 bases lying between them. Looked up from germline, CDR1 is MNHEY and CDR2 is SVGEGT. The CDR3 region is CASSYSTRVDGYTF. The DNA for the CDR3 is TGTGCCAGCAGTTACTCGACCAGGGTAGACGGCTACACCTTC.

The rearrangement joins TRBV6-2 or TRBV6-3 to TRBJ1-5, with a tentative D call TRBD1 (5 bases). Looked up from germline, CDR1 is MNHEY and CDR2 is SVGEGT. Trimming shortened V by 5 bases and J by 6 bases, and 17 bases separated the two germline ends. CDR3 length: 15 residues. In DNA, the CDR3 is TGTGCCAGCAGTAGCCAGGGAGGGGTAAGTCAGCCCCAGCATTTT. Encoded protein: CASSSQGGVSQPQHF.

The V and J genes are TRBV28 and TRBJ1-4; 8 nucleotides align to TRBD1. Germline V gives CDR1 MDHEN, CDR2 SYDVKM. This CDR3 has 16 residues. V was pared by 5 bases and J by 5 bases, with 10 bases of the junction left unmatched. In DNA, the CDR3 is TGTGCCAGCAGTCTCCGGGACAGGCGAAAGAATGAAAAACTGTTTTTT. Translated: CASSLRDRRKNEKLFF.

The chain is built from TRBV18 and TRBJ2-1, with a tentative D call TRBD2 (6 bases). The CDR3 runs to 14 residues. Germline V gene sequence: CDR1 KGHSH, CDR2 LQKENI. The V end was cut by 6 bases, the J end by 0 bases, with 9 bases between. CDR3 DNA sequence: TGTGCCAGCTCGACGACTAGCTCCTACAATGAGCAGTTCTTC. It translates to CASSTTSSYNEQFF.

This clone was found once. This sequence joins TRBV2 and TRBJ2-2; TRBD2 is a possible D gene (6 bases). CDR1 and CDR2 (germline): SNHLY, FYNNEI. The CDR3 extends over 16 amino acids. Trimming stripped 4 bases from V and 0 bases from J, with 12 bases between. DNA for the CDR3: TGTGCCAGCAGTGGGGGGGACTCCGCGAACACCGGGGAGCTGTTTTTT. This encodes CASSGGDSANTGELFF.

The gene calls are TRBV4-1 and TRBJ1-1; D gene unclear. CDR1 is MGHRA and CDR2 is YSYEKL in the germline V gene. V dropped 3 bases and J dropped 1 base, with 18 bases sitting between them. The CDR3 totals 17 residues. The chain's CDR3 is CASSHPDQLDENTEAFF. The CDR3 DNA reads TGCGCCAGCAGCCATCCCGACCAACTAGACGAGAACACTGAAGCTTTCTTT.

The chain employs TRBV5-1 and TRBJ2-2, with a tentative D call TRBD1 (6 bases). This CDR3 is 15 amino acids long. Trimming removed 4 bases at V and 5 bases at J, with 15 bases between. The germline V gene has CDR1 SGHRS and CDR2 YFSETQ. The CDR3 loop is CASSPNRAVTGELFF. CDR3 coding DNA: TGCGCCAGCAGCCCGAACAGGGCAGTAACCGGGGAGCTGTTTTTT.

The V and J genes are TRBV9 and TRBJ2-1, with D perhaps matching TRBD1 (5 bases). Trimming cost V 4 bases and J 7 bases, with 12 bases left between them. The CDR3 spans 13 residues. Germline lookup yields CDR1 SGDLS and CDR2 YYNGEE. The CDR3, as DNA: TGTGCCAGCAGCACGACAGACGGTAATGAGCAGTTCTTC. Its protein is CASSTTDGNEQFF.

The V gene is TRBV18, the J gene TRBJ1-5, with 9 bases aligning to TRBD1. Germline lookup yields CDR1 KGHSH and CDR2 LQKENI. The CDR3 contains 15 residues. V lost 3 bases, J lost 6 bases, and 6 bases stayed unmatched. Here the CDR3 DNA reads TGTGCCAGCTCACCCTTCCGGGACAGGGCTCAGCCCCAGCATTTT. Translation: CASSPFRDRAQPQHF. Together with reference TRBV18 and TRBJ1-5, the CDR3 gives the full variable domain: NAGVMQNPRHLVRRRGQEARLRCSPMKGHSHVYWYRQLPEEGLKFMVYLQKENIIDESGMPKERFSAEFPKEGPSILRIQQVVRGDSAAYFCASSPFRDRAQPQHFGDGTRLSIL.

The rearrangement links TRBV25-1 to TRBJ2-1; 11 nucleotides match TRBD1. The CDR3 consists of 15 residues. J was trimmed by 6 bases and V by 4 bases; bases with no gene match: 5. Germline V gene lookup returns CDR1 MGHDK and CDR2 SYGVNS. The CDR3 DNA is TGTGCCAGCAGTGTCCCAGGGACAGGGGGCAATGAGCAGTTCTTC. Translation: CASSVPGTGGNEQFF.

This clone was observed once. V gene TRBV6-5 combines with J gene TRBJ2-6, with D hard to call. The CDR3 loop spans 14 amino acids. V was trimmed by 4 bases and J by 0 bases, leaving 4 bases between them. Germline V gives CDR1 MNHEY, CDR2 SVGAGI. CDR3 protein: CASSLISGANVLTF. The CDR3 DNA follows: TGTGCCAGCAGTTTAATCTCTGGGGCCAACGTCCTGACTTTC.

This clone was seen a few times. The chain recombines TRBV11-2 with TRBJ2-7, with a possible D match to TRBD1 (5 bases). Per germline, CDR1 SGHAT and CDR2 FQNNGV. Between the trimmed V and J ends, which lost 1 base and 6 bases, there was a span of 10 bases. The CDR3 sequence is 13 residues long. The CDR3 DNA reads TGTGCCAGCAGCTTAGTTTTAGGGGTCGAGCAGTACTTC. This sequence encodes CASSLVLGVEQYF.

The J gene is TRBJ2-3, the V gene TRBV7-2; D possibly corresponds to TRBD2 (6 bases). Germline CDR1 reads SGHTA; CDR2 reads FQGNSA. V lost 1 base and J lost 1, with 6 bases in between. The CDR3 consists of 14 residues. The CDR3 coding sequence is TGTGCCAGCAGCTTAGGGAGGGGCACAGATACGCAGTATTTT. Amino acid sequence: CASSLGRGTDTQYF.

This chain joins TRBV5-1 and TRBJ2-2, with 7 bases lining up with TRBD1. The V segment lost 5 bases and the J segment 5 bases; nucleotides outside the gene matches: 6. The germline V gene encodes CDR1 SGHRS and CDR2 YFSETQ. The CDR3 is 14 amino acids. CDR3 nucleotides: TGCGCCAGCAGGAGGGACAGAGGGACCGGGGAGCTGTTTTTT. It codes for CASRRDRGTGELFF.

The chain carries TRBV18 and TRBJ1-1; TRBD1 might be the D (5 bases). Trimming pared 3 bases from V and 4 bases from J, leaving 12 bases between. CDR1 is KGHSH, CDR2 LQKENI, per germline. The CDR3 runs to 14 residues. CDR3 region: CASSPDFGGTEAFF. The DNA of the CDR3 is TGTGCCAGCTCACCGGACTTCGGGGGCACTGAAGCTTTCTTT.

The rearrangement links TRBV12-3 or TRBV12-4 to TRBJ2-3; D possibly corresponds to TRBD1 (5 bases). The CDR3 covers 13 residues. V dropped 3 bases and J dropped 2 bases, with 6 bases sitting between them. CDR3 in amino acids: CASSLDTTDTQYF. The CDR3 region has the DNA TGTGCCAGCAGTTTGGACACCACAGATACGCAGTATTTT.

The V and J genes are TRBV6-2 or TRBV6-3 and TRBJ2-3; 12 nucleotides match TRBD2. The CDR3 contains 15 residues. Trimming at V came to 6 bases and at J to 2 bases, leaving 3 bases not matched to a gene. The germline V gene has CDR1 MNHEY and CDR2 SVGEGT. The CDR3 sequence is CASSRTSGATDTQYF. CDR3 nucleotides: TGTGCCAGCAGCCGGACTAGCGGGGCCACAGATACGCAGTATTTT.

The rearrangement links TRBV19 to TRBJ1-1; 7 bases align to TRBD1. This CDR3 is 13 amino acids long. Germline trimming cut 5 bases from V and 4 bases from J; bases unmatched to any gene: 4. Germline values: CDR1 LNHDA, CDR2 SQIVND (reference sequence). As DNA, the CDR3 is TGTGCCAGTAGTTTCAACAGGGGCACTGAAGCTTTCTTT. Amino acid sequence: CASSFNRGTEAFF.

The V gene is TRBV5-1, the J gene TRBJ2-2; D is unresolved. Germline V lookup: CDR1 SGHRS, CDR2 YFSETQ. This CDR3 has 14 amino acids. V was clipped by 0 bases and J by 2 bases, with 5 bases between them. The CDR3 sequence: CASSLVLNTGELFF. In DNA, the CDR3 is TGCGCCAGCAGCTTGGTTCTAAACACCGGGGAGCTGTTTTTT.

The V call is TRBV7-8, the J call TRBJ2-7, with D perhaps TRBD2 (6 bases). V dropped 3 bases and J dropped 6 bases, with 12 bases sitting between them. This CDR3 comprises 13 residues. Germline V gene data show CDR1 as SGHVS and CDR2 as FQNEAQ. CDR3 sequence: CASSFGGGLEQYF. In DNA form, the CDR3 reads TGTGCCAGCAGCTTCGGCGGAGGGCTCGAGCAGTACTTC.

CDR3 DNA sequence: TGTGCCTGGAGTTCGGGACTAGCGGGAGGAATCGGGGAGCTGTTTTTT. It codes for CAWSSGLAGGIGELFF. This rearrangement joins TRBV30 to TRBJ2-2, with 15 positions matching TRBD2. V dropped 2 bases and J dropped 7; count of bases not matched to a gene: 5. CDR1 is GTSNPN and CDR2 is SVGIG in the germline V gene (reference sequence). This CDR3 region has 16 residues.

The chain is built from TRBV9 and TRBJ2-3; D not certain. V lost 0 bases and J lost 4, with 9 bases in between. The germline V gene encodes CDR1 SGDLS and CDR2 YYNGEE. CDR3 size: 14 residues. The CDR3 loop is CASSVDVEPDTQYF. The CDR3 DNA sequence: TGTGCCAGCAGCGTAGATGTGGAGCCAGATACGCAGTATTTT.

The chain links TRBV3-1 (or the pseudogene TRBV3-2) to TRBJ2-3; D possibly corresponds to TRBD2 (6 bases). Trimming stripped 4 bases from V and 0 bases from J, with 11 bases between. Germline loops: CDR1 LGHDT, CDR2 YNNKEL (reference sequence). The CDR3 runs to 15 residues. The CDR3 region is CASSRGGASTDTQYF. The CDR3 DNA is TGTGCCAGCAGCCGTGGCGGGGCTAGCACAGATACGCAGTATTTT.

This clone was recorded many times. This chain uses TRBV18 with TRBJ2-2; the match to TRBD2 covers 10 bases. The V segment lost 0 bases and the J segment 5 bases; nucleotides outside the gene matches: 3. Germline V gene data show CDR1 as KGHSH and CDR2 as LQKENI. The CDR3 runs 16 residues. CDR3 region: CASSPPGLALTGELFF. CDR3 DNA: TGTGCCAGCTCACCACCGGGACTAGCGTTAACCGGGGAGCTGTTTTTT.

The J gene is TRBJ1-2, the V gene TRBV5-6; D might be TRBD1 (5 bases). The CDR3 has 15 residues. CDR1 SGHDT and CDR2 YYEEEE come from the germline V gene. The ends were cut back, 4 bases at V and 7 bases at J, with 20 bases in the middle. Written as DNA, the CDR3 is TGTGCCAGCAGCCCCGGACATTTGCTGGACGCTGGCTACACCTTC. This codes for CASSPGHLLDAGYTF.